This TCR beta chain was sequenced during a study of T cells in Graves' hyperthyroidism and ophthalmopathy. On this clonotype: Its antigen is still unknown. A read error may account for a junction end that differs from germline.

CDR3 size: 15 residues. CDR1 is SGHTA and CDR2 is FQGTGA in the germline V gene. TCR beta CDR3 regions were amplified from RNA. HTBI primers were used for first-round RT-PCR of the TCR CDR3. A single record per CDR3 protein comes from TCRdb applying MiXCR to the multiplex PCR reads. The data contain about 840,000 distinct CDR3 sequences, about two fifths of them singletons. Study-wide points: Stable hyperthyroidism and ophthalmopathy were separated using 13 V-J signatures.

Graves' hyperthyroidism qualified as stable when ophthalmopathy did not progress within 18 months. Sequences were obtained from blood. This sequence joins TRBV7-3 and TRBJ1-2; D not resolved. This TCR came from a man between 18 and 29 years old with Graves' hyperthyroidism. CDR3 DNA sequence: TGCGCCAGCAGCCAAGAACGGGTTAACAACTATGGCTACACCTTC. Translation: CASSQERVNNYGYTF.